This T cell receptor beta chain was sequenced during a study of cytomegalovirus exposure and HLA in healthy donors. The study, taken as a whole, reports: Trimming of TCR beta V- and J-genes showed a link, identified in a later analysis, to a missense DCLRE1C variant. When a later analysis was performed, an Asian-associated ancestry cluster reportedly had fewer N-insertions than the approximately 680-donor mean. Analyzed later, most CMV-associated TCR beta chains appeared HLA-restricted.

The PCR made use of 60 Vbeta and 13 Jbeta primers. Some clones are missing from TCRdb's copy, which holds only in-frame ones; the method was immunoSEQ multiplex PCR. The top ten hold over 3% of the sample, which has some 90,000 clones, approximately 72% seen once. V was pared by 6 bases and J by 3 bases, with 11 bases between. The germline V gene has CDR1 LNHDA and CDR2 SQIVND (reference sequence). This CDR3 is built from 14 residues. A remark on this clone: The antigen remains unidentified.

This clonotype originated in a woman aged 40 to 50 in good health and CMV-seronegative. The chain uses TRBV19 and TRBJ2-2; D may be TRBD1 (5 bases). The specimen was PBMCs. The DNA for the CDR3 is TGTGCCAGTAGGAGACAGTGGGACACCGGGGAGCTGTTTTTT. Translated, it gives CASRRQWDTGELFF.